Each of the 15 T cell receptor beta chains below was sequenced from the same sample in a study of siplizumab effects on memory and regulatory T cells. The table came from immunoSEQ multiplex PCR; TCRdb's copy has only in-frame clones and leaves some out. This table has some 100,000 clones, around 94% appearing once. Sample: Tregs sorted from blood. All receptors come from a human donor in good health.

This clone is a singleton in its sample. J is TRBJ2-3 and V is TRBV5-8; D call uncertain. The CDR3 length is 14 residues. V was shortened by 2 bases and J by 0 bases, with 7 bases between the two germline ends. CDR1 SGHTS and CDR2 YDEGEE come from the germline V gene. The CDR3 sequence is CASSFSQSTDTQYF. DNA for the CDR3: TGTGCCAGCAGCTTCTCGCAAAGCACAGATACGCAGTATTTT.

The chain combines TRBV19 with TRBJ2-1; no firm D call. From germline, CDR1 is LNHDA and CDR2 SQIVND (reference sequence). V lost 3 bases to trimming and J lost 7 bases, with 7 bases between them. The CDR3 consists of 12 residues. The CDR3 protein is CASSIAFNEQFF. In DNA form, the CDR3 reads TGTGCCAGTAGTATCGCCTTTAATGAGCAGTTCTTC.

The rearrangement links TRBV7-8 to TRBJ2-7, with TRBD1 identical over 12 bases. CDR1 SGHVS and CDR2 FQNEAQ come from the germline V gene. After removal of 1 base from V and 5 bases from J, the junction contained 3 bases not matched to a gene. This CDR3 is 15 amino acids long. The CDR3 here is CASSLGRDRGHEQYF. Written as DNA, the CDR3 is TGTGCCAGCAGCTTAGGCCGGGACAGGGGGCACGAGCAGTACTTC.

This clone was seen a few times. V is TRBV7-9 and J is TRBJ2-3; D unclear. Between the trimmed V and J ends, which lost 4 bases and 2 bases, there was a span of 16 bases. The CDR3 spans 16 residues. CDR1 and CDR2 (germline): SEHNR, FQNEAQ (reference sequence). The DNA of the CDR3 is TGTGCCAGCAGCTCCCCGCTGGCGGCCAACACAGATACGCAGTATTTT. Encoded protein: CASSSPLAANTDTQYF.

The J gene is TRBJ2-1, the V gene TRBV4-1, with 9 bases aligning to TRBD2. This CDR3 contains 15 residues. From germline, CDR1 is MGHRA and CDR2 YSYEKL. Germline trimming cut 6 bases from V and 5 bases from J; bases unmatched to any gene: 8. Here the CDR3 reads CASSSSGEPHNEQFF. The CDR3 coding sequence is TGCGCCAGCAGTTCTAGCGGGGAACCCCACAATGAGCAGTTCTTC.

The chain links TRBV7-9 to TRBJ2-2; no reliable D call. The CDR3 runs to 14 residues. Germline loops: CDR1 SEHNR, CDR2 FQNEAQ (reference sequence). The ends were cut back, 1 base at V and 5 bases at J, with 8 bases in the middle. This chain's CDR3 is CASSLDVWTGELFF. For the CDR3, the DNA is TGTGCCAGCAGCTTAGATGTATGGACCGGGGAGCTGTTTTTT.

The chain has TRBV28 and TRBJ2-7; D unclear. The germline gives CDR1 MDHEN, CDR2 SYDVKM. Trimming cost V 6 bases and J 3 bases, with 12 bases left between them. This CDR3 region has 13 residues. CDR3 DNA sequence: TGTGCCAGCAGCCCTGGGTCGCACTACGAGCAGTACTTC. Its protein is CASSPGSHYEQYF.

V and J are TRBV9 and TRBJ1-3; 10 bases fit TRBD1. This CDR3 has 19 amino acids. Germline loops: CDR1 SGDLS, CDR2 YYNGEE. V lost 2 bases, J lost 0 bases, and 11 bases stayed unmatched. As DNA, the CDR3 is TGTGCCAGCAGCGTCCGGGACAGGGGACAAGCGCACTCTGGAAACACCATATATTTT. This codes for CASSVRDRGQAHSGNTIYF.

V usage is TRBV30 and J usage is TRBJ1-2, with 9 bases identical to TRBD1. Per the germline V gene, CDR1 is GTSNPN and CDR2 is SVGIG (reference sequence). V was pared by 5 bases and J by 0 bases, with 7 bases of the junction left unmatched. The CDR3 has 15 residues. In nucleotides, the CDR3 is TGTGCCTGGCGCGGGACAGGGACTACTAACTATGGCTACACCTTC. It specifies CAWRGTGTTNYGYTF. Full variable domain (remainder filled in from reference TRBV30 and TRBJ1-2): SQTIHQWPATLVQPVGSPLSLECTVEGTSNPNLYWYRQAAGRGLQLLFYSVGIGQISSEVPQNLSASRPQDRQFILSSKKLLLSDSGFYLCAWRGTGTTNYGYTFGSGTRLTVV.

The chain recombines TRBV15 with TRBJ1-5, with D possibly TRBD1 on 5 matching bases. Germline V gene data show CDR1 as LNHNV and CDR2 as YYDKDF (reference sequence). The CDR3 consists of 15 residues. Trimming took off 1 base at V and 5 bases at J, with 12 bases between the two ends. The CDR3 protein is CATSRARGGHQPQHF. The CDR3 DNA is TGTGCCACCAGCAGAGCCCGTGGGGGACATCAGCCCCAGCATTTT.

The rearrangement uses TRBV7-2 and TRBJ2-7, with D possibly matching TRBD1 (6 bases). Trimming shortened V by 5 bases and J by 3 bases, and 17 bases separated the two germline ends. Germline CDR1 SGHTA, CDR2 FQGNSA. CDR3 length: 15 amino acids. The CDR3 sequence: CASSKAQGIGYEQYF. The CDR3 coding sequence is TGTGCCAGCAGCAAAGCCCAGGGGATCGGCTACGAGCAGTACTTC.

V usage is TRBV10-3 and J usage is TRBJ1-5; D is perhaps TRBD1 (6 bases). This CDR3 spans 14 amino acids. Germline CDR1 is ENHRY and CDR2 is SYGVKD. V was pared by 0 bases and J by 5 bases, with 8 bases between. The CDR3 sequence: CAISESEGDQPQHF. The CDR3 DNA is TGTGCCATCAGTGAGTCGGAGGGGGATCAGCCCCAGCATTTT.

This clone was seen only a few times. The chain carries TRBV5-4 and TRBJ2-7, with TRBD1 matching 7 bases. The CDR3 length is 17 residues. CDR1 and CDR2 (germline): SGHNT, YYREEE (reference sequence). V was clipped by 1 base and J by 12 bases; unmatched bases: 22. CDR3 residues: CASSLNRGSPVHGRLYF. CDR3 nucleotide sequence: TGTGCCAGCAGCTTGAACAGGGGATCCCCCGTTCATGGACGCCTGTACTTC.

The genes are TRBV7-9 and TRBJ2-1; D may be TRBD1 (6 bases). Trimming took off 10 bases at V and 7 bases at J, with 17 bases between the two ends. The CDR3 runs to 13 residues. Per the germline V gene, CDR1 is SEHNR and CDR2 is FQNEAQ (reference sequence). The CDR3 loop is CATYFGQFNEQFF. The CDR3 nucleotides are TGTGCCACGTACTTCGGACAGTTTAATGAGCAGTTCTTC.

The rearrangement links TRBV28 to TRBJ2-1, with TRBD2 identical over 8 bases. The germline CDR1 and CDR2 sequences are MDHEN and SYDVKM. V lost 5 bases, J lost 0 bases, and 9 bases stayed unmatched. The CDR3 has 17 residues. CDR3 loop: CASSTPRRGGSYNEQFF. The CDR3 coding sequence is TGTGCCAGCAGTACACCCCGCCGGGGGGGCTCCTACAATGAGCAGTTCTTC.